Listed here are 32 T cell receptor beta chains from one sample, sequenced in a study of response to subunit inactivated influenza vaccine. A single record per CDR3 protein comes from TCRdb applying MiXCR to the RT-PCR reads. This table has approximately 490,000 distinct CDR3 sequences, about 7.2% appearing once. Sequencing was performed on PBMCs from blood, taken less than 30 months after vaccination. These receptors were taken from a man between 50 and 69 years old who received an inactivated influenza vaccine.

About this clonotype itself: At one boundary the junction diverges from the germline segment, which might be a read error. This chain uses TRBV28 with TRBJ1-5; D is perhaps TRBD1 (5 bases). The length of the CDR3 is 15 residues. CDR1 is MDHEN and CDR2 is SYDVKM in the germline V gene. The CDR3 nucleotides read TGTGCCAGCAGTTTAGCCGGGACGGGCAATCATCCCCAGCATTTT. Its protein product is CASSLAGTGNHPQHF.

V is TRBV28 and J is TRBJ2-3, with TRBD2 matching 7 bases. The CDR3 totals 12 residues. CDR1 is MDHEN, CDR2 SYDVKM, per germline. Here the CDR3 reads CASGVSADTQYF. The CDR3 DNA follows: TGTGCGAGCGGGGTGTCGGCAGATACGCAGTATTTT.

The rearrangement joins TRBV30 to TRBJ2-1, with a weak D call TRBD1 (5 bases). The CDR3 extends over 13 amino acids. Germline V gene lookup returns CDR1 GTSNPN and CDR2 SVGIG (reference sequence). V was pared by 1 base and J by 8 bases, with 12 bases between. The DNA for the CDR3 is TGTGCCTGGAGTGGGGGCAACGTCCATGAGCAGTTCTTC. Amino acid sequence: CAWSGGNVHEQFF.

The sample holds a few counts of this clonotype. This rearrangement joins TRBV27 to TRBJ1-5; no firm D call. Trimming took 1 base from V and 1 from J, leaving 5 bases between them. From germline, CDR1 is MNHEY and CDR2 SMNVEV (reference sequence). The CDR3 contains 14 residues. The CDR3 loop reads CASSLFPSNQPQHF. Written as DNA, the CDR3 is TGTGCCAGCAGTTTATTCCCGAGCAATCAGCCCCAGCATTTT.

This clonotype was detected a few times. The V call is TRBV5-4, the J call TRBJ2-7; 8 bases line up with TRBD1. This CDR3 has 15 residues. CDR1 is SGHNT, CDR2 YYREEE, per germline (reference sequence). With V trimmed by 3 bases and J by 5 bases, 10 bases remained unmatched. CDR3 coding DNA: TGTGCCAGCAGCTCTTCAGGGGGCCCTTCGAACGAGCAGTACTTC. As protein: CASSSSGGPSNEQYF.

This clonotype was counted at least ten times. This chain joins TRBV7-8 and TRBJ2-3, with D hard to call. CDR3 length equals 15 residues. Germline loops: CDR1 SGHVS, CDR2 FQNEAQ. V was cut by 2 bases and J by 6 bases, with 15 bases left in between. The CDR3 DNA reads as TGTGCCAGCAGCTTAAAGGGAATGTTTGTGGATACGCAGTATTTT. This translates into CASSLKGMFVDTQYF.

The rearrangement uses TRBV12-3 or TRBV12-4 and TRBJ2-3, with 14 bases that match TRBD2. Trimming removed 5 bases from V and 4 bases from J; junction bases left unmatched: 14. The CDR3 has 19 residues. In DNA form, the CDR3 reads TGTGCCAGCAGTCCGGGACTAGCGGGAGTAAGGGGGAAGGCAGATACGCAGTATTTT. As protein: CASSPGLAGVRGKADTQYF.

V is TRBV29-1 and J is TRBJ2-7, with D uncertain. Germline CDR1 reads SQVTM; CDR2 reads ANQGSEA. This CDR3 contains 12 residues. Trimming took 4 bases from V and 0 from J, leaving 7 bases between them. CDR3 in DNA: TGCAGCGTTGTCAAGAGCTCCTACGAGCAGTACTTC. This translates into CSVVKSSYEQYF.

This chain links TRBV5-1 with TRBJ2-3, with D perhaps TRBD1 or TRBD2 (5 bases each). The CDR3 extends over 14 amino acids. The V end lost 4 bases, the J end lost 5 bases, and 14 bases lay between the germline ends. Germline CDR1 is SGHRS and CDR2 is YFSETQ. CDR3 coding DNA: TGCGCCAGCAGCGCATCCGGGGCACAAGATACGCAGTATTTT. Its translation is CASSASGAQDTQYF.

The V gene is TRBV6-2 or TRBV6-3, the J gene TRBJ1-5; 9 nucleotides align to TRBD1. The length of the CDR3 is 14 residues. Per the germline V gene, CDR1 is MNHEY and CDR2 is SVGEGT. The ends lost 7 bases at V and 11 bases at J; junction bases unmatched: 12. CDR3 DNA: TGTGCCAGCACCAAGGACAGGGGTTTGCAGGCCCAGCATTTT. It codes for CASTKDRGLQAQHF.

This clonotype was seen more than once but under ten times. The chain joins TRBV27 to TRBJ2-2; D is possibly TRBD1 (5 bases). The germline CDR1 and CDR2 sequences are MNHEY and SMNVEV (reference sequence). The CDR3 is 14 amino acids. Trimming cost V 3 bases and J 3 bases, with 8 bases left between them. In DNA form, the CDR3 reads TGTGCCAGCAGTTTTCAGGGTCACACCGGGGAGCTGTTTTTT. This gives the protein CASSFQGHTGELFF.

This clonotype was seen more than once but under ten times. V and J are TRBV20-1 and TRBJ2-1, with TRBD1 as a possible D gene (5 bases). V dropped 1 base and J dropped 4 bases, with 11 bases sitting between them. This CDR3 spans 14 amino acids. The germline V gene encodes CDR1 DFQATT and CDR2 SNEGSKA (reference sequence). As DNA, the CDR3 is TGCAGTGCTAGAGGCAGGGCGGATTACAATGAGCAGTTCTTC. Its protein product is CSARGRADYNEQFF.

This clonotype has at least ten counts. This chain connects TRBV11-2 to TRBJ2-3; TRBD2 aligns across 14 bases. The CDR3 sequence is 17 residues long. After removal of 4 bases from V and 0 bases from J, the junction contained 3 bases not matched to a gene. Germline V gene data show CDR1 as SGHAT and CDR2 as FQNNGV. This CDR3 reads CASSSWTSGRSTDTQYF. DNA for the CDR3: TGTGCCAGCAGCTCATGGACTAGCGGGAGGAGCACAGATACGCAGTATTTT. The entire variable domain, with the rest obtained from reference TRBV11-2 and TRBJ2-3, is as follows: EAGVAQSPRYKIIEKRQSVAFWCNPISGHATLYWYQQILGQGPKLLIQFQNNGVVDDSQLPKDRFSAERLKGVDSTLKIQPAKLEDSAVYLCASSSWTSGRSTDTQYFGPGTRLTVL.

This clonotype was seen only a few times. The rearrangement links TRBV4-2 to TRBJ1-1; D remains unclear. The CDR3 loop spans 14 amino acids. Deletions cut 4 bases from V and 1 base from J, with 10 bases between. Germline V gives CDR1 LGHNA, CDR2 YNFKEQ. CDR3 sequence (DNA): TGTGCCAGCAGCCCGGCCAATAGGAACACTGAAGCTTTCTTT. Translating it yields CASSPANRNTEAFF.

This clonotype was seen only a few times. The chain uses TRBV28 and TRBJ2-2; D is unresolved. Per the germline V gene, CDR1 is MDHEN and CDR2 is SYDVKM. The CDR3 covers 16 residues. V was shortened by 5 bases and J by 0 bases, with 13 bases between the two germline ends. CDR3 loop: CASSPQAVSNTGELFF. CDR3 DNA sequence: TGTGCCAGCAGTCCCCAGGCGGTGTCGAACACCGGGGAGCTGTTTTTT.

The genes are TRBV20-1 and TRBJ1-5, with D tentatively TRBD1 (5 bases). The CDR3 sequence is 15 residues long. Per germline, CDR1 DFQATT and CDR2 SNEGSKA (reference sequence). V lost 1 base to trimming and J lost 4 bases, with 14 bases between them. CDR3 in amino acids: CSARVPGRRNQPQHF. DNA for the CDR3: TGCAGTGCTAGAGTCCCAGGGCGTCGTAATCAGCCCCAGCATTTT.

This CDR3 is CSVEGSRYEQYF. In DNA, the CDR3 is TGCAGCGTTGAAGGGAGCCGGTACGAGCAGTACTTC. The rearrangement uses TRBV29-1 and TRBJ2-7; no definite D call. V was pared by 1 base and J by 4 bases, with 8 bases between. CDR1 and CDR2 (germline): SQVTM, ANQGSEA. The CDR3 is 12 amino acids.

This clonotype occurred many times. The V and J genes are TRBV12-3 or TRBV12-4 and TRBJ1-3, with 10 bases fitting TRBD1. Trimming took 8 bases from V and 2 from J; bases not matched to a gene: 3. CDR3 length: 14 residues. DNA for the CDR3: TGTGCCAGCGGGGACAGGGGCGCTGGAAACACCATATATTTT. It yields the protein CASGDRGAGNTIYF.

In this sample, this clonotype turned up a few times. The CDR3: CASRRGGYPRGTDTQYF. In DNA, the CDR3 is TGCGCCAGCAGGAGGGGGGGATACCCCCGAGGCACAGATACGCAGTATTTT. The chain has TRBV4-1 and TRBJ2-3; tentative D call: TRBD2 (7 bases). V shed 6 bases and J shed 1 base, with 20 bases lying between them. CDR1 MGHRA and CDR2 YSYEKL come from the germline V gene. The CDR3 is 17 residues long.

This clonotype occurred a few times. CDR3 coding DNA: TGTGCCAGCAGCTTAGGAGCAGCCCTCGAGCAGTACTTC. Amino acids: CASSLGAALEQYF. The chain links TRBV5-6 to TRBJ2-7; D ambiguous. This CDR3 is built from 13 residues. Per germline, CDR1 SGHDT and CDR2 YYEEEE. V lost 2 bases to trimming and J lost 6 bases, with 12 bases between them.

This clonotype was counted only a few times. The chain employs TRBV20-1 and TRBJ2-7; D ambiguous. Germline V gives CDR1 DFQATT, CDR2 SNEGSKA (reference sequence). V was trimmed by 4 bases and J by 5 bases, leaving 12 bases between them. This CDR3 contains 12 residues. The CDR3 DNA reads TGCAGTGCTATCGAACTTGGTGACGAGCAGTACTTC. This gives the protein CSAIELGDEQYF.

This clonotype has only a few counts. This chain connects TRBV5-1 to TRBJ1-5; D is unresolved. The CDR3 extends over 14 amino acids. Trimming cost V 0 bases and J 1 base, with 5 bases left between them. Germline CDR1 is SGHRS and CDR2 is YFSETQ. The CDR3: CASSLEGSNQPQHF. CDR3 sequence (DNA): TGCGCCAGCAGCTTGGAGGGCAGCAATCAGCCCCAGCATTTT.

This clonotype was seen a handful of times. The chain carries TRBV27 and TRBJ2-7, with TRBD1 as a possible D gene (6 bases). This CDR3 spans 17 amino acids. CDR1 and CDR2 (germline): MNHEY, SMNVEV (reference sequence). V was pared by 0 bases and J by 3 bases, with 18 bases between. This CDR3 is CASSLSPGWGRGYEQYF. For the CDR3, the DNA is TGTGCCAGCAGTTTATCGCCCGGGTGGGGCAGGGGCTACGAGCAGTACTTC.

This clonotype showed up just a few times. V and J are TRBV28 and TRBJ2-7; D is ambiguous. Trimming took 2 bases from V and 5 from J, leaving 7 bases between them. Germline CDR1 is MDHEN and CDR2 is SYDVKM. CDR3 length: 12 residues. The CDR3 sequence is CASSLQINEQYF. The CDR3 DNA sequence: TGTGCCAGCAGTTTACAGATTAACGAGCAGTACTTC.

In DNA, the CDR3 is TGTGCCAGCAGTCCCATTGGCGGGAGTTTTTACGAGCAGTACTTC. Residues: CASSPIGGSFYEQYF. The V gene is TRBV27, the J gene TRBJ2-7, with 7 bases matching TRBD2. The junction had 11 bases not matched to a gene; V was cut back by 5 bases and J by 4 bases. The CDR3 runs 15 residues. The germline V gene has CDR1 MNHEY and CDR2 SMNVEV (reference sequence).

The chain couples TRBV10-3 to TRBJ2-3; 7 bases match TRBD1. Trimming took 7 bases from V and 4 from J; bases not matched to a gene: 5. CDR3 size: 13 residues. Germline CDR1 and CDR2: ENHRY and SYGVKD. CDR3: CAITRDSSDTQYF. The DNA of the CDR3 is TGTGCCATCACCCGGGACAGTTCAGATACGCAGTATTTT.

The chain combines TRBV12-3 or TRBV12-4 with TRBJ2-1; 8 positions match TRBD2. The CDR3 is 15 residues long. Trimming cost V 8 bases and J 9 bases; bases outside gene matches: 15. CDR3 in amino acids: CASATPGLVPFEQFF. The CDR3 DNA reads as TGTGCCAGCGCGACGCCGGGACTAGTACCTTTTGAGCAGTTCTTC.

This chain uses TRBV20-1 with TRBJ2-4; TRBD1 matches at 11 bases. The CDR3 has 14 amino acids. Germline CDR1 DFQATT, CDR2 SNEGSKA (reference sequence). The CDR3 coding sequence is TGCACCGGGACAGGGGGATTAGCCAAAAACATTCAGTACTTC. Translation: CTGTGGLAKNIQYF.

The rearrangement uses TRBV15 and TRBJ2-4, with 10 bases lining up with TRBD1. In germline, CDR1 is LNHNV, CDR2 YYDKDF (reference sequence). V was pared by 3 bases and J by 6 bases, with 8 bases of the junction left unmatched. There are 16 residues in the CDR3. The DNA of the CDR3 is TGTGCCACCAGCAGGGATAAGCGGACAGGGGGAAACATTCAGTACTTC. Translation gives CATSRDKRTGGNIQYF.

V and J are TRBV12-3 or TRBV12-4 and TRBJ2-7; D gene unclear. Trimming left V 2 bases short and J 4 bases short, with 15 bases between. The CDR3 totals 15 residues. CDR3 residues: CASSLYGVGSYEQYF. The CDR3 DNA sequence: TGTGCCAGCAGTTTATATGGGGTAGGATCTTACGAGCAGTACTTC.

The V gene is TRBV7-2, the J gene TRBJ2-4; D tentatively fits TRBD1 or TRBD2 (6 bases each). Trimming stripped 5 bases from V and 7 bases from J, with 15 bases between. Germline V gene data show CDR1 as SGHTA and CDR2 as FQGNSA. CDR3 length equals 14 residues. This CDR3 is CASSSRGGSNIQYF. CDR3 in DNA: TGTGCCAGCAGCAGTAGAGGGGGGTCGAACATTCAGTACTTC.

This clonotype was detected many times. The chain combines TRBV5-1 with TRBJ1-1; unclear D gene. The CDR3 contains 14 residues. Germline V gene lookup returns CDR1 SGHRS and CDR2 YFSETQ. V was shortened by 2 bases and J by 1 base, with 9 bases between the two germline ends. The CDR3 loop is CASSFTGTNTEAFF. CDR3 coding DNA: TGCGCCAGCAGCTTCACGGGAACGAACACTGAAGCTTTCTTT.